The table lists the clone carrying this T cell receptor beta chain with many counts. Its antigen is not known. This entry comes from a study of response to subunit inactivated influenza vaccine. Findings of the study overall: That few new T cells are recruited by each seasonal influenza vaccination was the authors' suggestion.

Trimming cost V 3 bases and J 2 bases, with 11 bases left between them. Germline V gene data show CDR1 as DFQATT and CDR2 as SNEGSKA (reference sequence). The CDR3 spans 14 residues. MiXCR, applied by TCRdb to the RT-PCR reads, yields one record per CDR3 protein. The repertoire holds roughly 650,000 distinct CDR3 sequences, 14% seen once, with 7.5% to 9% in the top ten. The source is a man aged 45-65 years who received an inactivated influenza vaccine. The V gene is TRBV20-1, the J gene TRBJ2-1, with D uncertain. The sequences come from PBMCs from blood, collected about 14 days before vaccination. The CDR3 reads CSASGTEAYNEQFF. The DNA of the CDR3 is TGCAGTGCTAGTGGCACGGAAGCCTACAATGAGCAGTTCTTC.